This T cell receptor (beta chain) derives from a study of T cell changes during pregnancy in multiple sclerosis. Trimming left V 7 bases short and J 4 bases short, with 23 bases between. The CDR3 length is 17 residues. Germline assignment: CDR1 LNHDA and CDR2 SQIVND (reference sequence). Measured with immunoSEQ multiplex PCR; TCRdb has only the in-frame clones, and not every one. This repertoire shows about 38,000 clones, approximately 94% found once; its top ten account for around 0.37%. The chain links TRBV19 to TRBJ1-5; the D gene is possibly TRBD1 (5 bases). The TCR was taken from a female donor with multiple sclerosis, enrolled in a pregnancy study. Sequencing was performed on CD4+ T cells from peripheral blood mononuclear cells, taken in the second trimester of pregnancy. CDR3 in DNA: TGTGCCAGTATCGAGGGGCAGGGAGGACCCGGAAATCAGCCCCAGCATTTT. As protein: CASIEGQGGPGNQPQHF. Together with reference TRBV19 and TRBJ1-5, the CDR3 gives the full variable domain: DGGITQSPKYLFRKEGQNVTLSCEQNLNHDAMYWYRQDPGQGLRLIYYSQIVNDFQKGDIAEGYSVSREKKESFPLTVTSAQKNPTAFYLCASIEGQGGPGNQPQHFGDGTRLSIL.